This TCR beta chain was sequenced in a study of blood T cells in healthy people across ages. This CDR3 is 16 amino acids long. J gave up 8 bases and V 3 bases, and 7 bases lay outside the gene matches. Germline V gene data show CDR1 as SGHTA and CDR2 as FQGNSA. Alongside a J-beta primer mix, a sample-barcoded 5' primer served in a second PCR lasting about 7 to 11 cycles. TCRdb reprocessed the 5' RACE reads with MiXCR, giving one entry per CDR3 protein. The sample contains hundreds of thousands of distinct CDR3 sequences, 20% to 25% of which appear only once. The sample was also reused in another study, on T cells of mothers and their children.

The sequence was obtained from a boy younger than 18 in good health. Specimen: blood. The gene calls are TRBV7-2 and TRBJ2-4; TRBD2 aligns across 13 bases. CDR3 DNA: TGTGCCAGCAGCTTCCACGGGACTAGCGGGGTCGACATTCAGTACTTC. Residues: CASSFHGTSGVDIQYF.